One T cell receptor beta chain is described in this entry. Its antigen is currently unknown. The record originates from a study of CD8+CD57+ T cells in acquired aplastic anemia. Overall study context: Average DNA yield from sorted CD4+ and CD8+ cells was about 3.2 ug.

Germline CDR1 and CDR2: SGHTA and FQGNSA. Losses at the gene ends were 2 bases for V and 5 bases for J; bases not matched to a gene: 7. CDR3 length: 17 amino acids. Findings of the study overall: The study found no significant CD8+ Simpson's diversity difference between patients and controls. Patients and controls shared 25 to 30 CD8+ CDR3 sequences.

According to the study, genomic DNA was the template for TCR beta VDJ and CDR3 profiling. One entry per CDR3 protein results from TCRdb running MiXCR on the reads. The table has 200,000 to 250,000 distinct CDR3 sequences, approximately 65% seen once. Patients chosen for sequencing had shown CD8+CD57+ cell expansion by flow cytometry. Blood came from patients not yet given any therapy. J is TRBJ2-7 and V is TRBV7-2; 15 bases are shared with TRBD2. The receptor was derived from a human donor with aplastic anemia. The sample comprised sorted CD4+, CD8+, or CD8+CD57+ T cells (not recorded which) from PBMCs. CDR3 protein: CASSLSRTSGGVDEQYF. The CDR3 bases are TGTGCCAGCAGCTTAAGTCGGACTAGCGGGGGGGTGGACGAGCAGTACTTC. Supplemented by reference TRBV7-2 and TRBJ2-7, the full variable domain reads GAGVSQSPSNKVTEKGKDVELRCDPISGHTALYWYRQSLGQGLEFLIYFQGNSAPDKSGLPSDRFSAERTGGSVSTLTIQRTQQEDSAVYLCASSLSRTSGGVDEQYFGPGTRLTVT.